Presented here are 19 T cell receptor beta chains from one specimen sequenced in a study of blood T cell repertoires in COVID-19. Only in-frame clones appear in the TCRdb table, and some are missing; sequencing was by immunoSEQ multiplex PCR. Altogether around 130,000 clones are present, less than 85% being singletons, with the ten largest covering approximately 1.6%. What was sequenced was PBMCs or T cells enriched from blood (not recorded which). The receptors come from a young woman who had been exposed to COVID-19.

The chain combines TRBV28 with TRBJ1-1; possibly TRBD1 for D (5 bases). Germline values: CDR1 MDHEN, CDR2 SYDVKM. There are 14 residues in the CDR3. The V gene lost 2 bases and the J gene lost 2 bases, with 9 bases spanning the gap. The CDR3 DNA follows: TGTGCCAGCAGTTTACGGGGGGATAACACTGAAGCTTTCTTT. Amino acids: CASSLRGDNTEAFF.

V gene TRBV7-2 combines with J gene TRBJ2-5; D not resolved. V lost 1 base to trimming and J lost 1 base, with 10 bases between them. The CDR3 runs 15 residues. Germline loops: CDR1 SGHTA, CDR2 FQGNSA. The CDR3 is CASSLVALSQETQYF. DNA of the CDR3: TGTGCCAGCAGCTTAGTCGCGCTGAGCCAAGAGACCCAGTACTTC. The whole variable domain, remainder taken from reference TRBV7-2 and TRBJ2-5, is GAGVSQSPSNKVTEKGKDVELRCDPISGHTALYWYRQSLGQGLEFLIYFQGNSAPDKSGLPSDRFSAERTGGSVSTLTIQRTQQEDSAVYLCASSLVALSQETQYFGPGTRLLVL.

The chain carries TRBV2 and TRBJ2-2; 8 bases match TRBD1. After removal of 8 bases from V and 4 bases from J, the junction contained 9 bases not matched to a gene. Per the germline V gene, CDR1 is SNHLY and CDR2 is FYNNEI. The CDR3 consists of 15 residues. CDR3 bases: TGTGCCAGCGGGCCAGACAGGGGTACCACCGGGGAGCTGTTTTTT. It yields the protein CASGPDRGTTGELFF.

The gene calls are TRBV4-1 and TRBJ1-1; the match to TRBD1 covers 10 bases. This CDR3 has 13 residues. CDR1 and CDR2 (germline): MGHRA, YSYEKL. Losses at the gene ends were 8 bases for V and 2 bases for J; bases not matched to a gene: 2. CDR3 sequence reads: CASGTGVNTEAFF. In DNA, the CDR3 is TGCGCCAGCGGGACAGGGGTAAACACTGAAGCTTTCTTT.

V is TRBV9 and J is TRBJ2-3; no firm D call. The V gene's germline CDR1 is SGDLS and CDR2 YYNGEE. The CDR3 sequence is 16 residues long. The V gene lost 0 bases and the J gene lost 4 bases, with 15 bases spanning the gap. The CDR3 is CASSVGWATLADTQYF. The CDR3 coding sequence is TGTGCCAGCAGCGTAGGATGGGCCACTTTGGCAGATACGCAGTATTTT.

This sequence joins TRBV18 and TRBJ1-3; 7 nucleotides align to TRBD1. Germline assignment: CDR1 KGHSH and CDR2 LQKENI. V shed 6 bases, J shed 8 bases, and the junction held 10 bases outside the gene matches. This CDR3 region has 14 residues. The CDR3 spells CASSPGQATYTIYF. DNA for the CDR3: TGTGCCAGCTCGCCAGGACAGGCAACTTACACCATATATTTT.

The V call is TRBV12-3 or TRBV12-4, the J call TRBJ2-5, with a tentative D call TRBD2 (6 bases). This CDR3 spans 13 amino acids. Trimming cost V 6 bases and J 4 bases, with 12 bases left between them. The CDR3: CASSLPGVETQYF. The CDR3 DNA sequence: TGTGCCAGCAGCCTACCGGGAGTAGAGACCCAGTACTTC.

The chain has TRBV23-1 and TRBJ1-5, with D possibly being TRBD1 (5 bases). TRBV23-1 is recorded as an ORF, its role being uncertain. V was clipped by 3 bases and J by 6 bases, with 15 bases between them. There are 15 residues in the CDR3. The CDR3 region is CASSHCQGFGQPQHF. Written as DNA, the CDR3 is TGCGCCAGCAGTCACTGTCAGGGATTCGGTCAGCCCCAGCATTTT.

This clone was seen more than once but under ten times. V gene TRBV12-1 combines with J gene TRBJ2-7; TRBD2, the table's D call, lacks a check against the DNA. TRBV12-1 is tagged as a pseudogene. The CDR3 totals 14 residues. The CDR3, as DNA: TGTGCCAGCAGCTTGACTAGCGGGAGCTACGAGCAGTACTTC. This codes for CASSLTSGSYEQYF.

This chain links TRBV11-2 with TRBJ1-6; 8 positions agree with TRBD1. The J segment lost 10 bases and the V segment lost 0 bases, leaving 5 bases of the junction unmatched. Germline V gene sequence: CDR1 SGHAT, CDR2 FQNNGV. CDR3 length: 15 amino acids. This chain's CDR3 is CASSLDGQGGSPLHF. The CDR3 DNA reads as TGTGCCAGCAGCTTAGACGGACAGGGCGGGTCACCCCTCCACTTT.

V gene TRBV5-1 combines with J gene TRBJ2-2, with 8 nucleotides matching TRBD1. V was clipped by 4 bases and J by 4 bases; unmatched bases: 15. Germline V lookup: CDR1 SGHRS, CDR2 YFSETQ. The CDR3 has 18 amino acids. CDR3 amino acids: CASSPGQGPSALTGELFF. In DNA, the CDR3 is TGCGCCAGCAGCCCAGGACAGGGTCCTTCAGCTCTCACCGGGGAGCTGTTTTTT.

The chain couples TRBV6-5 to TRBJ1-2; possibly TRBD1 for D (6 bases). V was clipped by 6 bases and J by 4 bases, with 12 bases between them. CDR1 is MNHEY and CDR2 is SVGAGI in the germline V gene. CDR3 length: 13 residues. CDR3 sequence reads: CASRLTGLYGYTF. As DNA, the CDR3 is TGTGCCAGCAGATTGACAGGTCTCTATGGCTACACCTTC.

This chain joins TRBV4-1 and TRBJ2-7; 9 bases map to TRBD1. Germline-derived CDR1 and CDR2 are MGHRA and YSYEKL. The CDR3 is made up of 18 amino acids. Trimming at V came to 2 bases and at J to 7 bases, leaving 18 bases not matched to a gene. This CDR3 is CASSQLPYTGGLPGEQYF. The CDR3 coding sequence is TGCGCCAGCAGCCAACTACCGTATACAGGGGGCCTTCCTGGGGAGCAGTACTTC.

This clone was counted between two and nine times. The chain couples TRBV7-6 to TRBJ2-7, with D maybe TRBD2 (6 bases). From germline, CDR1 is SGHVS and CDR2 FNYEAQ. CDR3 length: 16 residues. Between the trimmed V and J ends, which lost 5 bases and 2 bases, there was a span of 19 bases. For the CDR3, the DNA is TGTGCCAGCAGCCCAGGTTTGAGCGGCGGGACCTACGAGCAGTACTTC. It specifies CASSPGLSGGTYEQYF. Combining the CDR3 with reference TRBV7-6 and TRBJ2-7 gives the whole variable domain GAGVSQSPRYKVTKRGQDVALRCDPISGHVSLYWYRQALGQGPEFLTYFNYEAQQDKSGLPNDRFSAERPEGSISTLTIQRTEQRDSAMYRCASSPGLSGGTYEQYFGPGTRLTVT.

The CDR3 protein is CSVEVSGLAGSDTQYF. For the CDR3, the DNA is TGCAGCGTTGAAGTGTCGGGACTAGCGGGATCCGATACGCAGTATTTT. The chain recombines TRBV29-1 with TRBJ2-3; the match to TRBD2 covers 13 bases. Trimming removed 1 base from V and 6 bases from J; junction bases left unmatched: 7. CDR1 and CDR2 (germline): SQVTM, ANQGSEA. This CDR3 has 16 residues.

V usage is TRBV7-2 and J usage is TRBJ1-5; D is unclear. Trimming removed 1 base at V and 3 bases at J, with 13 bases between. Germline lookup yields CDR1 SGHTA and CDR2 FQGNSA. This CDR3 has 16 amino acids. CDR3 amino acids: CASSLETAGINQPQHF. DNA for the CDR3: TGTGCCAGCAGCTTAGAGACCGCAGGCATCAATCAGCCCCAGCATTTT.

The sample holds one count of this clone. The genes are TRBV4-2 and TRBJ1-1, with no clear D. Germline V gene sequence: CDR1 LGHNA, CDR2 YNFKEQ. This CDR3 region has 13 residues. The germline V and J ends were trimmed by 1 base and 1 base, with 4 bases remaining between them. The CDR3, as DNA: TGTGCCAGCAGCCAAGGAGAGAACACTGAAGCTTTCTTT. Translating gives CASSQGENTEAFF.

The rearrangement joins TRBV4-1 to TRBJ2-2; tentatively, D is TRBD1 (6 bases). The V end lost 7 bases, the J end lost 1 base, and 13 bases lay between the germline ends. Germline CDR1 is MGHRA and CDR2 is YSYEKL. The CDR3 covers 15 residues. CDR3 sequence reads: CASNPVGQNTGELFF. Written as DNA, the CDR3 is TGCGCCAGCAACCCAGTGGGACAGAACACCGGGGAGCTGTTTTTT.

The chain carries TRBV28 and TRBJ2-1, with D maybe TRBD2 (7 bases). The CDR3 loop spans 13 amino acids. Germline values: CDR1 MDHEN, CDR2 SYDVKM. V was clipped by 3 bases and J by 8 bases, with 11 bases between them. The CDR3 reads CASSFGGGHEQFF. The DNA of the CDR3 is TGTGCCAGCAGTTTTGGGGGGGGCCATGAGCAGTTCTTC.